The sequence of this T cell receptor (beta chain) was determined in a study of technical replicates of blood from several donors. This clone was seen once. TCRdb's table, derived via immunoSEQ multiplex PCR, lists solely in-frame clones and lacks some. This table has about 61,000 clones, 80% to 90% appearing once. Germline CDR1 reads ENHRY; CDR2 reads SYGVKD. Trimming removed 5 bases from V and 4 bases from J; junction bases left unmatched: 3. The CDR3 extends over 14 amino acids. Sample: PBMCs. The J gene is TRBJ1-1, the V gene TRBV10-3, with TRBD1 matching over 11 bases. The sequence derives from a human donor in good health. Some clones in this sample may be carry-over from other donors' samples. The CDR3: CAISTGTGGTEAFF. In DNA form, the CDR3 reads TGTGCCATCAGTACCGGGACAGGGGGCACTGAAGCTTTCTTT.